The 17 T cell receptor beta chains reported below all come from one sample, sequenced in a study of OX40 agonist ivuxolimab in advanced cancers. Sequenced by immunoSEQ multiplex PCR; TCRdb stores in-frame clones only, minus some. The sample carries around 65,000 clones, around 91% recorded once. This specimen was CD4+ or CD8+ T cells sorted from blood, taken in a trial of the OX40 agonist ivuxolimab. The receptors shown here come from an adult with an advanced solid tumor such as melanoma, head and neck, liver or kidney cancer.

The chain couples TRBV11-2 to TRBJ2-2; 7 bases match TRBD2. The germline V gene encodes CDR1 SGHAT and CDR2 FQNNGV. This CDR3 is built from 16 residues. The V segment lost 4 bases and the J segment 6 bases; nucleotides outside the gene matches: 11. CDR3: CASSYLGAGVPGELFF. The CDR3 coding sequence is TGTGCCAGCAGCTATCTAGGGGCGGGAGTTCCCGGGGAGCTGTTTTTT.

The chain is built from TRBV5-1 and TRBJ2-1; a possible D gene is TRBD2 (5 bases). The V gene's germline CDR1 is SGHRS and CDR2 YFSETQ. The V end was cut by 0 bases, the J end by 7 bases, with 17 bases between. The CDR3 spans 16 residues. CDR3 protein: CASSLAGENIWNEQFF. The CDR3 DNA follows: TGCGCCAGCAGCTTGGCCGGGGAAAACATATGGAATGAGCAGTTCTTC. Full variable domain (missing parts from reference TRBV5-1 and TRBJ2-1): KAGVTQTPRYLIKTRGQQVTLSCSPISGHRSVSWYQQTPGQGLQFLFEYFSETQRNKGNFPGRFSGRQFSNSRSEMNVSTLELGDSALYLCASSLAGENIWNEQFFGPGTRLTVL.

The rearrangement uses TRBV28 and TRBJ1-5; 11 bases agree with TRBD1. The CDR3 length is 16 residues. J gave up 6 bases and V 1 base, and 5 bases lay outside the gene matches. The germline CDR1 and CDR2 sequences are MDHEN and SYDVKM. Here the CDR3 DNA reads TGTGCCAGCAGTTTATTTTGGACAGGGGGCACTCAGCCCCAGCATTTT. The encoded protein is CASSLFWTGGTQPQHF.

The chain has TRBV6-5 and TRBJ2-7; D is unresolved. The CDR3 spans 14 residues. Deletions cut 6 bases from V and 3 bases from J, with 15 bases between. Germline CDR1 reads MNHEY; CDR2 reads SVGAGI. CDR3 amino acids: CASSDSNSLYEQYF. The CDR3 region has the DNA TGTGCCAGCAGCGACTCTAACAGCCTCTACGAGCAGTACTTC.

The count of this clone is one. The genes are TRBV19 and TRBJ2-7; no firm D call. Trimming took 3 bases from V and 4 from J, leaving 13 bases between them. CDR1 is LNHDA, CDR2 SQIVND, per germline (reference sequence). The CDR3 is 14 amino acids. CDR3 sequence: CASSIGVPPYEQYF. The DNA of the CDR3 is TGTGCCAGTAGTATTGGGGTCCCCCCTTACGAGCAGTACTTC. The whole variable domain, filled in from reference TRBV19 and TRBJ2-7, reads DGGITQSPKYLFRKEGQNVTLSCEQNLNHDAMYWYRQDPGQGLRLIYYSQIVNDFQKGDIAEGYSVSREKKESFPLTVTSAQKNPTAFYLCASSIGVPPYEQYFGPGTRLTVT.

J is TRBJ2-3 and V is TRBV5-1; TRBD1 matches at 7 bases. V gave up 2 bases and J gave up 10 bases; unmatched junction bases: 10. This CDR3 is 14 amino acids long. Germline V CDR1 and CDR2: SGHRS, YFSETQ. CDR3 in amino acids: CASSFGQAIGPQYF. The DNA for the CDR3 is TGCGCCAGCAGCTTCGGACAGGCTATCGGCCCGCAGTATTTT.

The rearrangement links TRBV27 to TRBJ2-7; D might be TRBD1 (5 bases). The V gene lost 3 bases and the J gene lost 6 bases, with 12 bases spanning the gap. Germline CDR1 and CDR2: MNHEY and SMNVEV (reference sequence). This CDR3 region has 13 residues. CDR3 in DNA: TGTGCCAGCAGTTTGACACCAAGGGGCGAGCAGTACTTC. Translating it yields CASSLTPRGEQYF.

This chain uses TRBV6-5 with TRBJ1-3, with D unclear. The CDR3 runs 16 residues. The V and J ends lost 2 bases and 4 bases respectively, with 15 bases between them. CDR1 is MNHEY, CDR2 SVGAGI, per germline. DNA of the CDR3: TGTGCCAGCAGTTACACCTTCCCGGGAACCGGAAACACCATATATTTT. Amino acids: CASSYTFPGTGNTIYF.

V gene TRBV7-2 combines with J gene TRBJ2-1; D uncertain. The CDR3 is 14 residues long. With 1 base removed from V and 4 bases from J, the gap between germline ends came to 8 bases. CDR1 is SGHTA, CDR2 FQGNSA, per germline. Here the CDR3 reads CASSLEGRYNEQFF. The DNA of the CDR3 is TGTGCCAGCAGCTTAGAAGGCCGTTACAATGAGCAGTTCTTC.

The chain employs TRBV7-8 and TRBJ2-1, with D unclear. The CDR3 consists of 15 residues. The ends were cut back, 1 base at V and 2 bases at J, with 9 bases in the middle. Per germline, CDR1 SGHVS and CDR2 FQNEAQ. The CDR3 DNA sequence: TGTGCCAGCAGCTTAGGATTCGTTACCTACAATGAGCAGTTCTTC. Translated, it gives CASSLGFVTYNEQFF.

The chain couples TRBV20-1 to TRBJ2-1; 8 bases match TRBD2. The CDR3 is 11 amino acids. Trimming at V came to 4 bases and at J to 10 bases, leaving 3 bases not matched to a gene. Germline assignment: CDR1 DFQATT and CDR2 SNEGSKA (reference sequence). CDR3 loop: CSATAGGEQFF. DNA of the CDR3: TGCAGTGCTACTGCGGGAGGAGAGCAGTTCTTC.

The rearrangement uses TRBV5-6 and TRBJ1-3, with D maybe TRBD1 (5 bases). This CDR3 has 15 amino acids. Germline-derived CDR1 and CDR2 are SGHDT and YYEEEE. The ends were cut back, 6 bases at V and 3 bases at J, with 16 bases in the middle. In DNA form, the CDR3 reads TGTGCCAGCATGGCAAGGGGTTGGGGTGGAAACACCATATATTTT. Protein product: CASMARGWGGNTIYF.

This CDR3 is CASSHEWGIAGYNEQFF. CDR3 DNA sequence: TGCGCCAGCAGCCACGAATGGGGTATAGCGGGATACAATGAGCAGTTCTTC. The V gene is TRBV4-1, the J gene TRBJ2-1; TRBD2 matches 8 bases. V dropped 3 bases and J dropped 4; count of bases not matched to a gene: 11. There are 17 residues in the CDR3. In germline, CDR1 is MGHRA, CDR2 YSYEKL.

V usage is TRBV25-1 and J usage is TRBJ1-2, with 7 bases identical to TRBD1. Trimming took 4 bases from V and 6 from J; bases not matched to a gene: 8. The CDR3 is 14 amino acids. Germline CDR1 and CDR2: MGHDK and SYGVNS. Here the CDR3 reads CASSATLTGNGYTF. The CDR3 coding sequence is TGTGCCAGCAGTGCGACACTGACAGGGAATGGCTACACCTTC.

The chain is built from TRBV2 and TRBJ2-7; D possibly matches TRBD1 or TRBD2 (5 bases each). The CDR3 length is 14 residues. Germline values: CDR1 SNHLY, CDR2 FYNNEI. V shed 6 bases and J shed 4 bases, with 16 bases lying between them. The DNA for the CDR3 is TGTGCCAGCAGGCCAGAAAGGGGACCATACGAGCAGTACTTC. This translates into CASRPERGPYEQYF. The variable domain in full, with the rest retrieved from reference TRBV2 and TRBJ2-7, is EPEVTQTPSHQVTQMGQEVILRCVPISNHLYFYWYRQILGQKVEFLVSFYNNEISEKSEIFDDQFSVERPDGSNFTLKIRSTKLEDSAMYFCASRPERGPYEQYFGPGTRLTVT.

A word on this clone: The junction and the germline gene differ at one end; a read error may be behind it. The sample holds other DNA sequences that translate to the same CDR3. The rearrangement links TRBV28 to TRBJ2-5, with TRBD1 as a possible D gene (5 bases). The CDR3 is made up of 14 amino acids. Germline CDR1 MDHEN, CDR2 SYDVKM. CDR3 in amino acids: CASSLLSGWETQYF. As DNA, the CDR3 is TGCGCCAGCAGTTTACTTTCAGGGTGGGAGACCCAGTACTTC.

The gene calls are TRBV4-3 and TRBJ2-7, with TRBD2 matching over 9 bases. Germline assignment: CDR1 LGHNA and CDR2 YSLEER. The CDR3 loop spans 20 amino acids. Unmatched junction bases numbered 19, after V lost 1 base and J lost 3 bases. The CDR3 spells CASSQVRTVSGTSYGYEQYF. CDR3 coding DNA: TGCGCCAGCAGCCAAGTCAGGACAGTCTCCGGGACTAGCTACGGCTACGAGCAGTACTTC.